The T cell receptor (beta chain) under discussion was sequenced for a study of T cells after yellow fever vaccination. CDR1 SGHTA and CDR2 FQGNSA come from the germline V gene. J was trimmed by 2 bases and V by 3 bases; bases with no gene match: 4. The CDR3 is 15 amino acids. General observations from the study: The study re-detected most primary-vaccination clones after the booster (around 96% CD4, 88% CD8).

Worth noting for this clonotype: The target antigen is unknown.

One entry per CDR3 protein, called by TCRdb with MiXCR from the 5' RACE reads. The sample contains about 550,000 distinct CDR3 sequences, roughly a fifth of which appear only once. The source was PBMCs, collected 15 days after the yellow fever booster vaccination. This sequence originates from a man aged 25 to 40 who received the YFV17D yellow fever vaccine. The chain recombines TRBV7-2 with TRBJ2-5, with 9 nucleotides matching TRBD1. CDR3 in DNA: TGTGCCAGCAGCTTGGGGGACAGGGTACAAGAGACCCAGTACTTC. It codes for CASSLGDRVQETQYF.